This entry lists 9 T cell receptor beta chains sequenced from one sample in a study of blood T cell repertoires in COVID-19. Some clones are missing from TCRdb's copy, which holds only in-frame ones; the method was immunoSEQ multiplex PCR. Counted here are approximately 90,000 clones, more than 60% occurring once; the ten biggest clones make up about half. What was sequenced was peripheral blood. Every receptor here comes from a human donor in a cohort sampled during active COVID-19.

The chain employs TRBV18 and TRBJ1-1; D gene uncertain. There are 16 residues in the CDR3. The germline V gene encodes CDR1 KGHSH and CDR2 LQKENI. V lost 2 bases and J 0 bases, leaving 13 bases between the germline ends. The CDR3 region is CASSPSLAQLNTEAFF. In DNA form, the CDR3 reads TGTGCCAGCTCACCATCTTTAGCCCAGTTGAACACTGAAGCTTTCTTT.

CDR3 sequence: CASSDSQGAAVGQFF. In DNA form, the CDR3 reads TGTGCCAGTAGTGACAGCCAGGGGGCAGCGGTCGGGCAGTTCTTC. The chain uses TRBV19 and TRBJ2-1, with 8 bases identical to TRBD1. The CDR3 consists of 15 residues. CDR1 and CDR2 from the germline V gene are LNHDA and SQIVND (reference sequence). Trimming took 5 bases from V and 12 from J; bases not matched to a gene: 15.

V and J are TRBV6-1 and TRBJ1-2, with D tentatively TRBD1 (6 bases). CDR3 length: 13 residues. Germline V gives CDR1 MNHNS, CDR2 SASEGT. Trimming stripped 1 base from V and 8 bases from J, with 11 bases between. The CDR3 nucleotides are TGTGCCAGCAGTGAAGGCACAGGGTTCGGCTACACCTTC. Translation gives CASSEGTGFGYTF.

The J gene is TRBJ2-7, the V gene TRBV29-1; possibly TRBD2 for D (6 bases). The CDR3 totals 11 residues. V lost 5 bases to trimming and J lost 8 bases, with 13 bases between them. The V gene's germline CDR1 is SQVTM and CDR2 ANQGSEA. The CDR3 bases are TGCAGCGTTACCGGGGGAGAAAAGCAGTACTTC. It specifies CSVTGGEKQYF.

The genes are TRBV6-6 and TRBJ2-1; tentatively, D is TRBD1 (6 bases). Trimming took 4 bases from V and 0 from J, leaving 10 bases between them. The CDR3 runs 15 residues. The V gene's germline CDR1 is MNHNY and CDR2 SVGAGI (reference sequence). As DNA, the CDR3 is TGTGCCAGCAGTTCACAGGGTAACTCCTACAATGAGCAGTTCTTC. It translates to CASSSQGNSYNEQFF.

This chain uses TRBV24-1 with TRBJ2-1, with a tentative D call TRBD2 (7 bases). In germline, CDR1 is KGHDR, CDR2 SFDVKD. The CDR3 is made up of 14 amino acids. Trimming cost V 3 bases and J 8 bases, with 13 bases left between them. The CDR3 reads CATSDVRGADEQFF. The CDR3 DNA reads TGTGCCACCAGTGATGTCCGGGGGGCCGATGAGCAGTTCTTC.

J is TRBJ2-1 and V is TRBV6-6; 9 nucleotides line up with TRBD2. This CDR3 comprises 16 residues. The junction had 17 bases not matched to a gene; V was cut back by 8 bases and J by 9 bases. Germline lookup yields CDR1 MNHNY and CDR2 SVGAGI (reference sequence). DNA of the CDR3: TGTGCCAGCGGAGTTGGGGGCGGGAGGGCCAAGGGTGAGCAGTTCTTC. Translation gives CASGVGGGRAKGEQFF.

In this sample, this clone turned up a few times. V is TRBV7-6 and J is TRBJ2-7, with D possibly being TRBD2 (6 bases). CDR3 length: 13 amino acids. The germline CDR1 and CDR2 sequences are SGHVS and FNYEAQ. The V end lost 3 bases, the J end lost 6 bases, and 12 bases lay between the germline ends. The CDR3 DNA is TGTGCCAGCAGCTTGGGTAGGAGGGCCGAGCAGTACTTC. This codes for CASSLGRRAEQYF.

This sequence joins TRBV15 and TRBJ2-3, with D possibly being TRBD2 (6 bases). CDR1 and CDR2 from the germline V gene are LNHNV and YYDKDF (reference sequence). With 4 bases removed from V and 2 bases from J, the gap between germline ends came to 16 bases. There are 16 residues in the CDR3. The CDR3 coding sequence is TGTGCCACCAGCACCACTGAGAGCGGGCTCACAGATACGCAGTATTTT. Translated: CATSTTESGLTDTQYF.